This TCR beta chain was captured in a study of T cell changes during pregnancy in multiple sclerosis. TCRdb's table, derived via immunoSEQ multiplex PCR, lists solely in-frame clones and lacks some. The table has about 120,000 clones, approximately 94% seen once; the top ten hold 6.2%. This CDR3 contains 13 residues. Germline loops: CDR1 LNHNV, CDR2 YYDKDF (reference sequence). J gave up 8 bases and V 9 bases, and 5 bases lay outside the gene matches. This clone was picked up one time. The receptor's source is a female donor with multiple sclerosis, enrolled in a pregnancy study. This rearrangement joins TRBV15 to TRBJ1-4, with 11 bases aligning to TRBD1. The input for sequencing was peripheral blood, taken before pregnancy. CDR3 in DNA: TGTGCCACTCGGGACAGGGGGGTCGAAAAACTGTTTTTT. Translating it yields CATRDRGVEKLFF. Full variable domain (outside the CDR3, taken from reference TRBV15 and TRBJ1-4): DAMVIQNPRYQVTQFGKPVTLSCSQTLNHNVMYWYQQKSSQAPKLLFHYYDKDFNNEADTPDNFQSRRPNTSFCFLDIRSPGLGDTAMYLCATRDRGVEKLFFGSGTQLSVL.